Shown below are 32 T cell receptor beta chains from a single sample sequenced in a study of response to subunit inactivated influenza vaccine. Each CDR3 protein is one row after TCRdb ran MiXCR on the RT-PCR reads. This sample has more than 450,000 distinct CDR3 sequences, with roughly 10% found just once. These data also featured in a second study, about T cells expressing NK-cell markers. That paper notes: Synthesis of TCR beta cDNA relied on 5'RACE template switching carrying UMIs.

The input for sequencing was PBMCs from blood, taken on the day of vaccination. These receptors came from a man aged 50 to 60 who received an inactivated influenza vaccine.

The rearrangement links TRBV29-1 to TRBJ2-7, with 13 nucleotides matching TRBD2. CDR3 length equals 14 residues. V lost 7 bases and J lost 7; bases outside the gene matches: 10. CDR1 and CDR2 (germline): SQVTM, ANQGSEA. CDR3 sequence reads: CSAGTSGTLREQYF. The CDR3 coding sequence is TGCAGCGCTGGGACTAGCGGGACGTTGAGGGAGCAGTACTTC.

The chain employs TRBV20-1 and TRBJ2-5, with 8 bases matching TRBD1. Unmatched junction bases numbered 4, after V lost 8 bases and J lost 2 bases. The CDR3 has 12 residues. CDR1 DFQATT and CDR2 SNEGSKA come from the germline V gene (reference sequence). The CDR3 loop reads CSKRQGQETQYF. CDR3 in DNA: TGCAGTAAAAGACAGGGGCAAGAGACCCAGTACTTC.

This clonotype was counted at least ten times. V gene TRBV3-1 combines with J gene TRBJ2-3, with D perhaps TRBD2 (5 bases). Germline CDR1 LGHDT, CDR2 YNNKEL (reference sequence). Trimming removed 4 bases at V and 7 bases at J, with 9 bases between. The CDR3 covers 12 residues. CDR3: CASSPPGNTQYF. DNA for the CDR3: TGTGCCAGCAGCCCGCCGGGGAATACGCAGTATTTT.

This clonotype was found a few times. V gene TRBV7-9 combines with J gene TRBJ2-5, with 11 positions matching TRBD1. V shed 5 bases, J shed 5 bases, and the junction held 10 bases outside the gene matches. Germline V gene data show CDR1 as SEHNR and CDR2 as FQNEAQ (reference sequence). This CDR3 comprises 16 residues. The CDR3, as DNA: TGTGCCAGCAGCCCCCGGACAGGGGGCGATGGGGAGACCCAGTACTTC. It codes for CASSPRTGGDGETQYF.

This clonotype was counted at least ten times. Here the CDR3 reads CSVAVSSLNYEQYF. The CDR3 DNA follows: TGCAGCGTTGCGGTTTCCTCCTTAAACTACGAGCAGTACTTC. The V call is TRBV29-1, the J call TRBJ2-7; no definite D call. V lost 4 bases and J 3 bases, leaving 16 bases between the germline ends. Germline loops: CDR1 SQVTM, CDR2 ANQGSEA. The CDR3 runs to 14 residues.

This sequence joins TRBV2 and TRBJ2-1, with D possibly TRBD2 on 6 matching bases. V was trimmed by 5 bases and J by 10 bases, leaving 12 bases between them. CDR3 length equals 12 residues. The germline V gene has CDR1 SNHLY and CDR2 FYNNEI. As DNA, the CDR3 is TGTGCCAGCAGTAAACTAGCCAGGGAGCAGTTCTTC. Its translation: CASSKLAREQFF.

This clonotype was recorded at least ten times. This rearrangement joins TRBV2 to TRBJ2-2; TRBD1 aligns across 9 bases. The CDR3 spans 15 residues. Germline V lookup: CDR1 SNHLY, CDR2 FYNNEI. Germline trimming cut 7 bases from V and 6 bases from J; bases unmatched to any gene: 9. The CDR3 loop reads CASTSSGQGPGELFF. The CDR3 bases are TGTGCCAGCACCTCATCGGGACAGGGTCCCGGGGAGCTGTTTTTT.

This clonotype showed up just a few times. CDR3 nucleotides: TGTGCCACCAGCCAGGGACAGGGCTACGAGCAGTACTTC. Protein product: CATSQGQGYEQYF. This chain joins TRBV15 and TRBJ2-7; TRBD1 agrees at 9 bases. There are 13 residues in the CDR3. The V gene's germline CDR1 is LNHNV and CDR2 YYDKDF (reference sequence). J gave up 3 bases and V 5 bases, and 2 bases lay outside the gene matches. Based on the CDR3 plus reference TRBV15 and TRBJ2-7, the full variable domain is DAMVIQNPRYQVTQFGKPVTLSCSQTLNHNVMYWYQQKSSQAPKLLFHYYDKDFNNEADTPDNFQSRRPNTSFCFLDIRSPGLGDTAMYLCATSQGQGYEQYFGPGTRLTVT.

V is TRBV10-3 and J is TRBJ2-7; 11 bases agree with TRBD2. The CDR3 consists of 16 residues. In germline, CDR1 is ENHRY, CDR2 SYGVKD. The J segment lost 7 bases and the V segment lost 7 bases, leaving 15 bases of the junction unmatched. The CDR3 loop reads CAINGSSGGALGEQYF. The CDR3 DNA reads TGTGCCATCAATGGGAGTAGCGGGGGGGCCCTCGGAGAGCAGTACTTC.

This clonotype was seen a few times. This chain joins TRBV7-2 and TRBJ2-5; D may match TRBD1 or TRBD2 (5 bases each). Germline CDR1 is SGHTA and CDR2 is FQGNSA. V shed 4 bases and J shed 2 bases, with 8 bases lying between them. The CDR3 length is 13 residues. The CDR3 loop reads CASSWDQQETQYF. The CDR3, as DNA: TGTGCCAGCAGCTGGGACCAACAAGAGACCCAGTACTTC.

Notes on this clonotype: A read error may account for a junction end that differs from germline. The chain joins TRBV25-1 to TRBJ2-7; weak D call: TRBD2 (6 bases). The germline CDR1 and CDR2 sequences are MGHDK and SYGVNS. The CDR3 runs 15 residues. This chain's CDR3 is CAGSEFGGRTYEQYF. In DNA, the CDR3 is TGTGCCGGCAGTGAATTCGGGGGTAGGACCTACGAGCAGTACTTC.

This clonotype has a handful of counts. This chain uses TRBV20-1 with TRBJ1-2; 8 bases are shared with TRBD1. The CDR3 sequence is 13 residues long. With V trimmed by 4 bases and J by 6 bases, 7 bases remained unmatched. Germline V gene sequence: CDR1 DFQATT, CDR2 SNEGSKA (reference sequence). The CDR3 loop reads CSAKRDRRDGYTF. DNA for the CDR3: TGCAGTGCTAAACGGGACAGGCGGGATGGCTACACCTTC.

CDR3 DNA sequence: TGCGCCAGCAGCTGGGGAGGAGGGGCGCGCACTGAAGCTTTCTTT. Translated: CASSWGGGARTEAFF. V is TRBV5-1 and J is TRBJ1-1; maybe TRBD1 (5 bases). In germline, CDR1 is SGHRS, CDR2 YFSETQ. The CDR3 extends over 15 amino acids. Trimming took off 3 bases at V and 4 bases at J, with 16 bases between the two ends. Looking up the rest from reference TRBV5-1 and TRBJ1-1 gives the full variable domain: KAGVTQTPRYLIKTRGQQVTLSCSPISGHRSVSWYQQTPGQGLQFLFEYFSETQRNKGNFPGRFSGRQFSNSRSEMNVSTLELGDSALYLCASSWGGGARTEAFFGQGTRLTVV.

The chain is built from TRBV20-1 and TRBJ2-2; the match to TRBD2 covers 14 bases. Germline V CDR1 and CDR2: DFQATT, SNEGSKA (reference sequence). The ends lost 3 bases at V and 3 bases at J; junction bases unmatched: 3. The CDR3 covers 16 residues. The CDR3 DNA sequence: TGCAGTGCTAGGACTAGCGGGAGGGCCTACACCGGGGAGCTGTTTTTT. It translates to CSARTSGRAYTGELFF.

This clonotype occurred a few times. J is TRBJ1-1 and V is TRBV10-3; TRBD1 matches at 7 bases. The germline V gene has CDR1 ENHRY and CDR2 SYGVKD. The CDR3 is 15 residues long. Losses at the gene ends were 6 bases for V and 0 bases for J; bases not matched to a gene: 7. The CDR3 sequence is CAISRTGDLNTEAFF. The CDR3 DNA sequence: TGTGCCATCAGCAGGACAGGCGATTTGAACACTGAAGCTTTCTTT.

In its sample, this clonotype was seen many times. The rearrangement links TRBV5-1 to TRBJ2-5, with D possibly being TRBD1 or TRBD2 (6 bases each). V was cut by 3 bases and J by 3 bases, with 21 bases left in between. Per germline, CDR1 SGHRS and CDR2 YFSETQ. The length of the CDR3 is 17 residues. The CDR3 DNA is TGCGCCAGCAGCTGGGGGGTGGACAGCAGACTAGAAGAGACCCAGTACTTC. It translates to CASSWGVDSRLEETQYF.

This clonotype came up a few times. The chain joins TRBV4-2 to TRBJ2-2, with 7 bases fitting TRBD2. This CDR3 is built from 16 residues. Germline lookup yields CDR1 LGHNA and CDR2 YNFKEQ. Trimming removed 5 bases from V and 5 bases from J; junction bases left unmatched: 11. CDR3 nucleotides: TGTGCCAGCAGCGCCCGACTCATGGGGGGGACCGGGGAGCTGTTTTTT. It encodes CASSARLMGGTGELFF.

This clonotype was seen a handful of times. V gene TRBV7-2 combines with J gene TRBJ1-6; D gene ambiguous. This CDR3 region has 15 residues. Trimming took off 1 base at V and 3 bases at J, with 7 bases between the two ends. Germline CDR1 is SGHTA and CDR2 is FQGNSA. CDR3 nucleotides: TGTGCCAGCAGCTTAGAGGGATTCTATAATTCACCCCTCCACTTT. This encodes CASSLEGFYNSPLHF.

Only a few counts were recorded for this clonotype. V usage is TRBV6-5 and J usage is TRBJ2-5, with D perhaps matching TRBD2 (6 bases). The CDR3 length is 15 residues. Germline assignment: CDR1 MNHEY and CDR2 SVGAGI. Between the trimmed V and J ends, which lost 2 bases and 1 base, there was a span of 11 bases. The CDR3 coding sequence is TGTGCCAGCAGTTACCTTGGGGGGTCCCAAGAGACCCAGTACTTC. The encoded protein is CASSYLGGSQETQYF.

V usage is TRBV12-3 or TRBV12-4 and J usage is TRBJ2-5, with D hard to call. The V and J ends lost 5 bases and 4 bases respectively, with 11 bases between them. The CDR3 totals 13 residues. In DNA form, the CDR3 reads TGTGCCAGCAGTAGACATGATTTAGAGACCCAGTACTTC. This encodes CASSRHDLETQYF.

This clonotype was detected only a few times. The chain joins TRBV20-1 to TRBJ1-1, with a tentative D call TRBD1 (5 bases). The CDR3 is 13 amino acids. Deletions cut 6 bases from V and 5 bases from J, with 16 bases between. CDR1 is DFQATT, CDR2 SNEGSKA, per germline (reference sequence). The CDR3 coding sequence is TGCAGTGCCTATAAAGACGGGGGGACTGAAGCTTTCTTT. Protein: CSAYKDGGTEAFF.

This clonotype was counted only a few times. This chain connects TRBV2 to TRBJ2-1, with TRBD1 identical over 9 bases. This CDR3 is built from 14 residues. Per the germline V gene, CDR1 is SNHLY and CDR2 is FYNNEI. The ends lost 6 bases at V and 4 bases at J; junction bases unmatched: 4. CDR3 loop: CASRLDRGYNEQFF. CDR3 in DNA: TGTGCCAGCAGATTGGACAGGGGATACAATGAGCAGTTCTTC.

This clonotype was seen ten or more times. This chain links TRBV28 with TRBJ1-5; D gene uncertain. Germline lookup yields CDR1 MDHEN and CDR2 SYDVKM. Between the trimmed V and J ends, which lost 2 bases and 4 bases, there was a span of 9 bases. The CDR3 covers 14 residues. In DNA form, the CDR3 reads TGTGCCAGCAGTTTACCCGACACAAATCAGCCCCAGCATTTT. Translated: CASSLPDTNQPQHF.

The rearrangement joins TRBV20-1 to TRBJ2-7, with D possibly TRBD2 on 6 matching bases. CDR3 size: 18 residues. V was clipped by 4 bases and J by 0 bases, with 25 bases between them. Per the germline V gene, CDR1 is DFQATT and CDR2 is SNEGSKA (reference sequence). CDR3 nucleotide sequence: TGCAGTGCTAACCTTCCAAGCGGGTTTTTTGGGGACTCCTACGAGCAGTACTTC. This translates into CSANLPSGFFGDSYEQYF.

Ten or more counts support this clonotype. At one of its ends the junction is not consistent with the germline gene, which may arise from a read error. The genes are TRBV6-2 or TRBV6-3 and TRBJ1-5, with D perhaps matching TRBD1 (6 bases). The CDR3 length is 14 residues. Germline V gene sequence: CDR1 MNHEY, CDR2 SVGEGT. The CDR3 reads CASSSLGGKQPQHF. CDR3 nucleotide sequence: TGTGCCAGCAGTTCCTTGGGGGGCAAGCAGCCCCAGCATTTT.

The chain combines TRBV30 with TRBJ2-7; a possible D gene is TRBD1 (6 bases). V was pared by 4 bases and J by 3 bases, with 7 bases between. Germline CDR1 is GTSNPN and CDR2 is SVGIG (reference sequence). This CDR3 region has 11 residues. The DNA for the CDR3 is TGTGCCTGGACAGGGGTCTACGAGCAGTACTTC. It codes for CAWTGVYEQYF.

This clonotype turned up a few times. The rearrangement uses TRBV9 and TRBJ2-5, with 7 bases aligning to TRBD2. From germline, CDR1 is SGDLS and CDR2 YYNGEE. J gave up 5 bases and V 3 bases, and 7 bases lay outside the gene matches. This CDR3 has 14 residues. Here the CDR3 DNA reads TGTGCCAGCAGCGGGACTAGGTCGGGGGAGACCCAGTACTTC. Protein sequence: CASSGTRSGETQYF.

The table lists this clonotype with a few counts. The chain links TRBV10-3 to TRBJ2-3; 12 nucleotides line up with TRBD2. J gave up 2 bases and V 2 bases, and 8 bases lay outside the gene matches. This CDR3 contains 18 residues. Germline CDR1 is ENHRY and CDR2 is SYGVKD. CDR3 in amino acids: CAISEVPGLAGNTDTQYF. In DNA form, the CDR3 reads TGTGCCATCAGTGAGGTCCCGGGACTAGCGGGTAACACAGATACGCAGTATTTT.

The CDR3 reads CASSPGPALAKNIQYF. CDR3 DNA: TGTGCCAGCAGCCCTGGACCTGCTTTAGCCAAAAACATTCAGTACTTC. This chain connects TRBV7-9 to TRBJ2-4; D gene unclear. V was trimmed by 5 bases and J by 0 bases, leaving 14 bases between them. CDR3 length equals 16 residues. Germline CDR1 SEHNR, CDR2 FQNEAQ (reference sequence).

In this sample, this clonotype turned up a few times. This rearrangement joins TRBV28 to TRBJ2-5; 15 nucleotides agree with TRBD2. Losses at the gene ends were 2 bases for V and 4 bases for J; bases not matched to a gene: 14. The CDR3 contains 20 residues. Germline loops: CDR1 MDHEN, CDR2 SYDVKM. The CDR3 coding sequence is TGTGCCAGCAGTTTACCAGTGGTCGGACTAGCGGGAGGGCCTCGAGAGACCCAGTACTTC. As protein: CASSLPVVGLAGGPRETQYF.

This clonotype was counted a few times. The rearrangement uses TRBV20-1 and TRBJ1-6; 8 nucleotides align to TRBD1. V was pared by 3 bases and J by 5 bases, with 6 bases of the junction left unmatched. Per germline, CDR1 DFQATT and CDR2 SNEGSKA (reference sequence). The CDR3 runs 15 residues. CDR3 in amino acids: CSASLTGGHNSPLHF. CDR3 bases: TGCAGTGCTAGCCTTACAGGGGGTCATAATTCACCCCTCCACTTT.

This chain connects TRBV5-1 to TRBJ2-7; a possible D gene is TRBD1 (6 bases). Germline assignment: CDR1 SGHRS and CDR2 YFSETQ. Trimming removed 7 bases from V and 4 bases from J, with 15 bases in between. The CDR3 runs to 13 residues. The CDR3 protein is CASRGQSRYEQYF. The CDR3 region has the DNA TGCGCCAGCCGAGGACAGAGCCGTTACGAGCAGTACTTC. The full variable domain, with the rest looked up from reference TRBV5-1 and TRBJ2-7, is KAGVTQTPRYLIKTRGQQVTLSCSPISGHRSVSWYQQTPGQGLQFLFEYFSETQRNKGNFPGRFSGRQFSNSRSEMNVSTLELGDSALYLCASRGQSRYEQYFGPGTRLTVT.